Here is one T cell receptor beta chain with its context. Its antigen is not known. One end of the junction fails to match germline, which may point to a read error. The record originates from a study of T-cell memory formation after mild COVID-19. cDNA libraries for TCR alpha and TCR beta, carrying sample barcodes and UMIs, came from 5'RACE with constant-segment primers. TCRdb called the 5' RACE reads again in MiXCR, with one record for every CDR3 protein. The sample shows 200,000 to 250,000 distinct CDR3 sequences, about 15% of them seen only once. Study outcomes and limitations: CM and EM subsets held most contracting CD4+ clones; EMRA held CD8+ ones. Clones shrinking from day 15 to 85 showed even CD4/CD8 mixes; later expanders tilted CD4+. For second-wave clones that peaked at day 37, SARS-CoV-2 specificity went unverified.

The V gene's germline CDR1 is SQVTM and CDR2 ANQGSEA. CDR3 length: 10 amino acids. The chain carries TRBV29-1 and TRBJ1-2; D unclear. The TCR originated in a man aged 18 to 35 who had mild COVID-19 (a few samples of this study predate the infection). Cell type and time point are not known. Sequenced: PBMCs or a T cell subset sorted from them (not recorded which). The CDR3 nucleotides are TGCATCGTTGATCCTGGCCGTCTCGGCTTC. The encoded protein is CIVDPGRLGF.